The rows below give T cell receptor beta chains drawn from one sample of a study of metastatic and nonmetastatic thyroid tumors. With MiXCR, TCRdb reprocessed the PCR reads. Of about 33,000 clones detected, 11% appear once; the ten largest clones hold approximately 16%. Input material: blood. The receptors here all came from a female donor with papillary thyroid cancer or a benign thyroid nodule (not recorded which). Some clones in this sample may be carry-over from other donors' samples. Each CDR3 is given with its conserved first and last residue. A D gene is named only where the DNA matches it firmly. The size field is filled for only some rows; it gives once, few, many or a size class.

V: TRBV9
D: .
J: TRBJ2-5
size: many
DNA: TGTGCCAGCAGCGTAGTCGGAGGGTACCAAGAGACCCAGTACTTC
CDR3: CASSVVGGYQETQYF

V: TRBV29-1
D: .
J: TRBJ1-1
size: many
DNA: TGCAGCGTTGGGCGGACTGGGGACACTGAAGCTTTCTTT
CDR3: CSVGRTGDTEAFF

V: TRBV3-1
D: .
J: TRBJ1-5
size: .
DNA: TGTGCCAGCAGCCCTCGCGAGGGGAGCAATCAGCCCCAGCATTTT
CDR3: CASSPREGSNQPQHF

V: TRBV30
D: .
J: TRBJ2-3
size: many
DNA: TGTGCCTGGAGTGTAGGAGGGGACTCCCGGGGGACAGATACGCAGTATTTT
CDR3: CAWSVGGDSRGTDTQYF

V: TRBV6-6
D: .
J: TRBJ1-2
size: many
DNA: TGTGCCAGCAGCCAAAGGACTTCCAACCGCCCACAGTTGAGATCGGATGGCTACACCTTC
CDR3: CASSQRTSNRPQLRSDGYTF

V: TRBV10-1
D: TRBD1
J: TRBJ1-2
size: .
DNA: TGCGCCAGCAGTGGGCCGATCACAGGGGGTTACGAGGGTGGTGGCTACACCTTC
CDR3: CASSGPITGGYEGGGYTF

V: TRBV3-1
D: .
J: TRBJ2-2
size: many
DNA: TGTGCCAGCAGCCGAAAACGGGGGGAGCTGTTTTTT
CDR3: CASSRKRGELFF

V: TRBV28
D: .
J: TRBJ2-3
size: .
DNA: TGTGCCAGCAGTCCGACAGTACCCTACCTCACAGATACGCAGTATTTT
CDR3: CASSPTVPYLTDTQYF

V: TRBV24-1
D: .
J: TRBJ1-2
size: .
DNA: TGTGCCACCAGTGACTCTGGGCGCACTAACTATGGCTACACCTTC
CDR3: CATSDSGRTNYGYTF

V: TRBV7-4
D: TRBD2
J: TRBJ2-7
size: .
DNA: TGTGCCAGCACCTGTGGCGGGAGTTACGAGCAGTACTTC
CDR3: CASTCGGSYEQYF

V: TRBV2
D: TRBD1
J: TRBJ2-7
size: few
DNA: TGTGCCAGCTTGTCGGGACAGGGAAGTCACGAGCAGTACTTC
CDR3: CASLSGQGSHEQYF

V: TRBV4-3
D: .
J: TRBJ2-5
size: many
DNA: TGCGCCAGCAGCCAAGATTTCATGAGTGGGACCCAGTACTTC
CDR3: CASSQDFMSGTQYF

V: TRBV28
D: TRBD2
J: TRBJ2-4
size: many
DNA: TGTGCCAGCAGTCTTGGACTCGGGGGGAACATTCAGTACTTC
CDR3: CASSLGLGGNIQYF

V: TRBV2
D: TRBD2
J: TRBJ2-7
size: .
DNA: TGTGCCAGCACCCCGGGACTAGCGGGGGGATCCTTCTCCTACGAGCAGTACTTC
CDR3: CASTPGLAGGSFSYEQYF

V: TRBV20-1
D: TRBD2
J: TRBJ2-1
size: .
DNA: TGCAGTGCTTTTTCCGGGACTAGCGCCCGCTCCTACAATGAGCAGTTCTTC
CDR3: CSAFSGTSARSYNEQFF

V: TRBV6-1
D: .
J: TRBJ1-5
size: few
DNA: TGTGCCAGCAGAGACACAAAGAATCAGCCCCAGCATTTT
CDR3: CASRDTKNQPQHF

V: TRBV5-6
D: TRBD2
J: TRBJ2-5
size: many
DNA: TGTGCCAGCAGCTTGGAACTAGCGGATGTTAGAGAGACCCAGTACTTC
CDR3: CASSLELADVRETQYF

V: TRBV3-1
D: .
J: TRBJ2-3
size: many
DNA: TGTGCCAGCAGCCAACTCAGCACCGTAACTAGCACAGATACGCAGTATTTT
CDR3: CASSQLSTVTSTDTQYF

V: TRBV12-5
D: TRBD1
J: TRBJ1-2
size: many
DNA: TGTGCTAGTGGTTTGAACATAAGGACAGGGTACGGCTACACCTTC
CDR3: CASGLNIRTGYGYTF

V: TRBV27
D: TRBD2
J: TRBJ2-7
size: few
DNA: TGTGCCAGCAGTTTACAGACTAGCGCGGGGGGCGAGCAGTACTTC
CDR3: CASSLQTSAGGEQYF

V: TRBV27
D: .
J: TRBJ1-1
size: many
DNA: TGTGCCAGCAGTTTATCCCCCGGCGCGGGGGGTTTCTTT
CDR3: CASSLSPGAGGFF

V: TRBV11-2
D: .
J: TRBJ2-7
size: many
DNA: TGTGCCAGCAGCGGGTCCCTGGAGCAGTACTTC
CDR3: CASSGSLEQYF

V: TRBV5-6
D: TRBD1
J: TRBJ1-5
size: many
DNA: TGTGCCAGCTCAATGGGACAGATGGGTCAGCCCCAGCATTTT
CDR3: CASSMGQMGQPQHF

V: TRBV14
D: .
J: TRBJ2-1
size: many
DNA: TGTGCCAGCGGGGGAGGGGGCGCCTACAATGAGCAGTTCTTC
CDR3: CASGGGGAYNEQFF

V: TRBV27
D: TRBD2
J: TRBJ2-7
size: many
DNA: TGTGCCAGCGGACTAGCGGCCTACGAGCAGTACTTC
CDR3: CASGLAAYEQYF

V: TRBV19
D: .
J: TRBJ2-1
size: few
DNA: TGTGCCAGTAGTCCCCGAACCCTCGGGGAGCAGTTCTTC
CDR3: CASSPRTLGEQFF

V: TRBV7-2
D: .
J: TRBJ1-5
size: .
DNA: TGTATCAGCAGCTTAGGGGCTCAGCCCCAGCATTTT
CDR3: CISSLGAQPQHF

V: TRBV7-6
D: .
J: TRBJ1-2
size: many
DNA: TGTGCCAGCAGCTTAGCGGGGGGCGCGGGCTACACCTTC
CDR3: CASSLAGGAGYTF

V: TRBV6-7
D: TRBD1
J: TRBJ1-6
size: many
DNA: TGTGCCAGCAGTTACTTTGCCGGGACAGGGCCTCTCCGGAGCTCCTATAATTCACCCCTCCACTTT
CDR3: CASSYFAGTGPLRSSYNSPLHF

V: TRBV3-1
D: .
J: TRBJ1-4
size: .
DNA: TGTGCCAGCAGCCAAGTTTGGCGGGGGGGTGGAAATGAAAAACTGTTTTTT
CDR3: CASSQVWRGGGNEKLFF

V: TRBV7-8
D: .
J: TRBJ1-1
size: many
DNA: TGTGCCAGCAGCTTAGCAACAGGCTGGATGAACACTGAAGCTTTCTTT
CDR3: CASSLATGWMNTEAFF

V: TRBV4-2
D: TRBD2
J: TRBJ2-5
size: many
DNA: TGTGCCAGCAGCCAAGATTGGGCTAGCGGCCAAGAGACCCAGTACTTC
CDR3: CASSQDWASGQETQYF

V: TRBV6-2/TRBV6-3
D: .
J: TRBJ2-7
size: many
DNA: TGTGCCAGCAGTTACAGTTCGGCTAGATCGTCGCACGAGCAGTACTTC
CDR3: CASSYSSARSSHEQYF

V: TRBV7-7
D: TRBD2
J: TRBJ2-1
size: many
DNA: TGTGCTAGCAGCTTGGGACTAGCGGGAGAAAATGAGCAGTTCTTC
CDR3: CASSLGLAGENEQFF